Listed below are T cell receptor beta chains from one sample, sequenced in a study of sequential checkpoint blockade in melanoma. Generated by immunoSEQ multiplex PCR, the TCRdb table keeps only in-frame clones and is missing some. The profile shows about 22,000 clones, 80% to 90% of them singletons. The source was CD8+ T cells sorted from blood (inferred from file names), collected from a patient given nivolumab and ipilimumab in sequence. These receptors were obtained from a human donor with melanoma. Each CDR3 is given with its conserved first and last residue. D genes are given only for firm matches. Expanded clones get a size class; other rows say once, few or many, or leave the size out.

J gene	clone size	V gene	D gene	CDR3 protein	CDR3 DNA
TRBJ1-5	.	TRBV28	TRBD1	CASRRQGRNQPQHF	TGTGCCAGCAGACGACAGGGACGCAATCAGCCCCAGCATTTT
TRBJ1-6	.	TRBV5-4	.	CASSQITESSPLHF	TGTGCCAGCAGCCAAATCACAGAGAGTTCACCCCTCCACTTT
TRBJ1-1	few	TRBV5-1	.	CASRDTHTEAFF	TGCGCCAGCAGGGACACTCACACTGAAGCTTTCTTT
TRBJ2-2	.	TRBV10-3	.	CAIKSQGSTGELFF	TGTGCCATTAAATCACAGGGTTCGACCGGGGAGCTGTTTTTT
TRBJ1-5	.	TRBV19	.	CASSLRINQPQHF	TGTGCCAGTAGTCTCAGGATAAATCAGCCCCAGCATTTT
TRBJ2-3	.	TRBV6-5	.	CASSLLGARSDTQYF	TGTGCCAGCAGTTTATTAGGGGCGCGGTCAGATACGCAGTATTTT
TRBJ2-7	once	TRBV29-1	.	CSVGEGESYEQYF	TGCAGCGTTGGAGAAGGGGAATCCTACGAGCAGTACTTC
TRBJ2-7	.	TRBV27	.	CASSLFGRALNEQYF	TGTGCCAGCAGTTTATTCGGCAGGGCCTTGAACGAGCAGTACTTC
TRBJ2-1	.	TRBV7-9	TRBD1	CASSPPLGTGAYNEQFF	TGTGCCAGCAGCCCCCCTCTTGGGACAGGGGCCTACAATGAGCAGTTCTTC
TRBJ2-7	.	TRBV5-1	TRBD2	CASSWGTSGTHEQYF	TGCGCCAGCAGCTGGGGGACTAGCGGGACCCACGAGCAGTACTTC
TRBJ1-1	.	TRBV4-1	TRBD1	CASSQAYRGRTTEAFF	TGCGCCAGCAGCCAAGCCTACAGGGGGAGGACCACTGAAGCTTTCTTT
TRBJ1-2	.	TRBV19	TRBD1	CASRWGTVYGYTF	TGTGCCTCCCGCTGGGGGACAGTCTATGGCTACACCTTC
TRBJ2-7	.	TRBV18	TRBD2	CASSPDVQASGALMDEQYF	TGTGCCAGCTCACCGGATGTTCAGGCTAGCGGGGCCCTTATGGACGAGCAGTACTTC
TRBJ1-5	few	TRBV27	TRBD1	CASSLDRGLNQPQHF	TGTGCCAGCAGTTTGGACAGGGGCTTAAATCAGCCCCAGCATTTT
TRBJ2-3	.	TRBV27	TRBD2	CASSLVGGPSTDTQYF	TGTGCCAGCAGTTTGGTGGGAGGGCCAAGTACAGATACGCAGTATTTT
TRBJ2-7	.	TRBV28	TRBD2	CASSFLSGRGLYEQYF	TGTGCCAGCAGTTTCCTGAGCGGGAGGGGCTTGTACGAGCAGTACTTC
TRBJ1-3	.	TRBV9	.	CASSVGEGRLSGNTIYF	TGTGCCAGCAGCGTAGGAGAGGGTAGACTCTCTGGAAACACCATATATTTT
TRBJ2-7	.	TRBV28	.	CASTFGLYEQYF	TGTGCCAGCACCTTCGGACTCTACGAGCAGTACTTC
TRBJ2-7	.	TRBV9	TRBD2	CASSVGEGFMNEQYF	TGTGCCAGCAGCGTAGGGGAGGGATTTATGAACGAGCAGTACTTC
TRBJ2-1	.	TRBV4-3	TRBD2	CASSQEGIAGGSYNEQFF	TGCGCCAGCAGCCAAGAAGGAATAGCGGGGGGGTCCTACAATGAGCAGTTCTTC
TRBJ2-7	.	TRBV6-5	TRBD2	CASSYSLAGESDEQYF	TGTGCCAGCAGTTACTCGCTCGCGGGAGAGTCGGACGAGCAGTACTTC
TRBJ2-7	.	TRBV10-2	TRBD2	CASSQGGHEQYF	TGCGCCAGCAGCCAGGGAGGGCACGAGCAGTACTTC
TRBJ2-1	.	TRBV28	TRBD1	CASSFGDRTVNEQFF	TGTGCCAGCAGTTTTGGGGACAGGACTGTCAATGAGCAGTTCTTC
TRBJ1-4	.	TRBV28	TRBD1	CASSLTTGGRNEKLFF	TGTGCCAGCAGTTTAACGACAGGGGGGAGAAATGAAAAACTGTTTTTT
TRBJ2-5	.	TRBV7-9	TRBD2	CASSVKLAGAPTQYF	TGTGCCAGCAGTGTCAAGCTAGCGGGGGCTCCGACCCAGTACTTC
TRBJ2-7	.	TRBV27	.	CASSGGGGAYEQYF	TGTGCCAGCAGTGGGGGAGGGGGGGCTTACGAGCAGTACTTC
TRBJ1-3	.	TRBV7-9	TRBD1	CARGTTGGTNTIYF	TGTGCCAGAGGAACGACAGGGGGCACAAACACCATATATTTT
TRBJ1-4	.	TRBV5-1	TRBD1	CASSSSRTGPYEKLFF	TGCGCCAGCAGCTCGTCAAGGACAGGTCCTTATGAAAAACTGTTTTTT